Presented here are 10 T cell receptor beta chains from one specimen sequenced in a study of molecular identifiers for immune sequencing clone quantification. TCRdb itself ran the PCR reads through MiXCR, one entry per CDR3 protein. The table has hundreds of thousands of distinct CDR3 sequences, nearly 20% seen once. The sequenced sample consisted of naive CD8+ T cells from blood, with Jurkat cell RNA spiked in. Indicated subset: FACS-sorted CD8+CD4-CCR7+CD45RA+ naive T cells. The receptors shown here come from a human donor in good health. Some libraries in this study had Jurkat cell RNA spiked in.

This clonotype was seen many times. The genes are TRBV9 and TRBJ2-7, with 8 bases that match TRBD2. Germline CDR1 SGDLS, CDR2 YYNGEE. Trimming at V came to 4 bases and at J to 1 base, leaving 13 bases not matched to a gene. The CDR3 sequence is 17 residues long. The CDR3 coding sequence is TGTGCCAGCAGCCCAGCCCTGTCGGGACTAGAGTCCTACGAGCAGTACTTC. Its translation: CASSPALSGLESYEQYF.

This clonotype has ten or more counts. Written as DNA, the CDR3 is TGTGCCAGCGAAAACCTACCGTGGAGAATGAACACTGAAGCTTTCTTT. As protein: CASENLPWRMNTEAFF. The J gene is TRBJ1-1, the V gene TRBV4-2, with no clear D. With 8 bases removed from V and 0 bases from J, the gap between germline ends came to 19 bases. CDR3 size: 16 residues. The V gene's germline CDR1 is LGHNA and CDR2 YNFKEQ.

Worth noting for this clonotype: Just one base apart from a much larger clone, this may be a read error. The chain carries TRBV11-2 and TRBJ1-5; D is unclear. Trimming left V 4 bases short and J 5 bases short, with 6 bases between. Germline CDR1 and CDR2: SGHAT and FQNNGV. The CDR3 is made up of 12 amino acids. The CDR3 reads CASSSVDQPQHF. Here the CDR3 DNA reads TGTGCCAGCAGCTCGGTAGATCAGCCCCAGCATTTT. Looking up the rest from reference TRBV11-2 and TRBJ1-5 gives the full variable domain: EAGVAQSPRYKIIEKRQSVAFWCNPISGHATLYWYQQILGQGPKLLIQFQNNGVVDDSQLPKDRFSAERLKGVDSTLKIQPAKLEDSAVYLCASSSVDQPQHFGDGTRLSIL.

The J gene is TRBJ1-3, the V gene TRBV6-5; D is possibly TRBD1 (5 bases). The germline gives CDR1 MNHEY, CDR2 SVGAGI. Trimming pared 6 bases from V and 2 bases from J, leaving 11 bases between. There are 14 residues in the CDR3. The chain's CDR3 is CASSPGTTGNTIYF. The CDR3 nucleotides read TGTGCCAGCAGCCCCGGGACTACTGGAAACACCATATATTTT.

This clonotype was recorded a few times. This chain's CDR3 is CASSSTGGDYYGYTF. In DNA form, the CDR3 reads TGTGCCAGCAGCTCCACGGGGGGCGATTACTATGGCTACACCTTC. The genes are TRBV7-2 and TRBJ1-2; D is perhaps TRBD1 (6 bases). V lost 4 bases to trimming and J lost 3 bases, with 15 bases between them. CDR1 SGHTA and CDR2 FQGNSA come from the germline V gene. The CDR3 length is 15 residues. The full variable domain, with the rest looked up from reference TRBV7-2 and TRBJ1-2, is GAGVSQSPSNKVTEKGKDVELRCDPISGHTALYWYRQSLGQGLEFLIYFQGNSAPDKSGLPSDRFSAERTGGSVSTLTIQRTQQEDSAVYLCASSSTGGDYYGYTFGSGTRLTVV.

This clonotype has a count of ten or more. The V call is TRBV4-3, the J call TRBJ2-1; D is ambiguous. Germline V gene lookup returns CDR1 LGHNA and CDR2 YSLEER. This CDR3 contains 14 residues. The V gene lost 1 base and the J gene lost 3 bases, with 7 bases spanning the gap. The CDR3 sequence is CASSQAAYYNEQFF. CDR3 nucleotides: TGCGCCAGCAGCCAAGCGGCCTACTACAATGAGCAGTTCTTC.

Comments on this clonotype: A read error is possible here, since a much larger clone lies one base away. CDR3 protein: CASSSYEGLSTEAFF. The CDR3 DNA reads as TGTGCCAGCAGTTCCTATGAGGGCCTGAGCACTGAAGCTTTCTTT. The chain carries TRBV12-3 or TRBV12-4 and TRBJ1-1; D not resolved. V lost 4 bases, J lost 4 bases, and 16 bases lay in between. This CDR3 has 15 amino acids.

In its sample, this clonotype was seen many times. The chain couples TRBV6-2 or TRBV6-3 to TRBJ1-1, with no clear D. The ends were cut back, 2 bases at V and 3 bases at J, with 13 bases in the middle. Looked up from germline, CDR1 is MNHEY and CDR2 is SVGEGT. The CDR3 sequence is 15 residues long. The CDR3, as DNA: TGTGCCAGCAGTTACAGGCCAGTTTTTGACACTGAAGCTTTCTTT. Its protein is CASSYRPVFDTEAFF.

Notes on this clonotype: Being one base from a much bigger clone, this may be a read error. This rearrangement joins TRBV6-2 or TRBV6-3 to TRBJ1-5, with D uncertain. From germline, CDR1 is MNHEY and CDR2 SVGEGT. This CDR3 comprises 12 residues. CDR3 coding DNA: TGTACCAGCAGTTACTCCATTCAGCCCCAGCATTTT. Translation gives CTSSYSIQPQHF.

With respect to this clonotype: Just one base apart from a much larger clone, this may be a read error. This chain joins TRBV30 and TRBJ1-1, with TRBD1 matching over 7 bases. The CDR3 sequence is 13 residues long. Looked up from germline, CDR1 is GTSNPN and CDR2 is SVGIG (reference sequence). CDR3 nucleotide sequence: TGTGCCTGGGAAGGGACAGAGAACATTGAAGCTTTCTTT. It translates to CAWEGTENIEAFF.